This TCR beta chain stems from a study of siplizumab effects on memory and regulatory T cells. A word on this clone: Its antigen is currently unknown.

TCRdb's table, derived via immunoSEQ multiplex PCR, lists solely in-frame clones and lacks some. The sample holds over 60,000 clones, about 90% seen once. Trimming left V 5 bases short and J 3 bases short, with 14 bases between. CDR1 and CDR2 (germline): SGHRS, YFSETQ. This CDR3 has 14 amino acids. Findings and limits, study-wide: The apparent diversity of naive T cells exceeded that of memory cells, and naive T cells seemed to make a major contribution to the alloresponse.

This sequence originates from a human donor in good health. The V gene is TRBV5-1, the J gene TRBJ1-1; D gene ambiguous. The sequenced sample consisted of CD8+ T cells sorted from blood. The CDR3 DNA sequence: TGCGCCAGCAGTCTGCACGGGGTTTACACTGAAGCTTTCTTT. It yields the protein CASSLHGVYTEAFF.